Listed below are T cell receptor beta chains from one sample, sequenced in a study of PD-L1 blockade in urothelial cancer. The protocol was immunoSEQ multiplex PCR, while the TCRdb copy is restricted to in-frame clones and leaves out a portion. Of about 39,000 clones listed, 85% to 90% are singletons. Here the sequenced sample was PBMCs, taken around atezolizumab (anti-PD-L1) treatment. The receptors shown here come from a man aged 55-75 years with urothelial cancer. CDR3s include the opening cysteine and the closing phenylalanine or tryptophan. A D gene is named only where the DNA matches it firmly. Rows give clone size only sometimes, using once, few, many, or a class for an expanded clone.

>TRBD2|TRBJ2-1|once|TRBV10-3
TGTGCCATCAGTGACCCAACTAGCGGGAGGGCCAATGAGCAGTTCTTC
CAISDPTSGRANEQFF
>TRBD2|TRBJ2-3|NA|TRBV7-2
TGTGCCAGCAGCTTAAGAGGACTAGCCCCAGATACGCAGTATTTT
CASSLRGLAPDTQYF
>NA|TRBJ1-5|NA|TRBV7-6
TGTGCCAGCAGCTTAGCGGGAGACAATCAGCCCCAGCATTTT
CASSLAGDNQPQHF
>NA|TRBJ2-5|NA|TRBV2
TGTGCCAGCAGCCCGGGACCCGGGGGGACCCAGTACTTC
CASSPGPGGTQYF
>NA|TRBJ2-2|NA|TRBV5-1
TGCGCCAGCAGCCTCGCACCAGGGGCGAACACCGGGGAGCTGTTTTTT
CASSLAPGANTGELFF
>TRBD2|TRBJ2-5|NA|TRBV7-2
TGTGCCAGCAGCTTAAGCGGGAGGGCCCAAGAGACCCAGTACTTC
CASSLSGRAQETQYF
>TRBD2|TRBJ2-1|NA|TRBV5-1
TGCGCCAGCAGCTTGAGAAGCGGGGCTAGCGGGTCCTACAATGAGCAGTTCTTC
CASSLRSGASGSYNEQFF
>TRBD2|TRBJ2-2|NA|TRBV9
TGTGCCAGCAGCGTGGGACTAGCGGGCGCCACCGGGGAGCTGTTTTTT
CASSVGLAGATGELFF
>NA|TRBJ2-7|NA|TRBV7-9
TGTGCCAGCAGCCTCACTGACTACGAGCAGTACTTC
CASSLTDYEQYF
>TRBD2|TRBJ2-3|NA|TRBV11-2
TGTGCCAGCAGACCCGCGGGGCTAGCGGGGGGAGATACGCAGTATTTT
CASRPAGLAGGDTQYF
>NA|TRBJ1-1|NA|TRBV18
TGTGCCAGCTCACTACAACACGCGGGCACTGAAGCTTTCTTT
CASSLQHAGTEAFF
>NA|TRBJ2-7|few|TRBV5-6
TGTGCCAGCAGGGGAGGGGGGAGCTCCTACGAGCAGTACTTC
CASRGGGSSYEQYF
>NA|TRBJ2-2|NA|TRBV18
TGTGCCAGCTCACCACCGACAACGAACACCGGGGAGCTGTTTTTT
CASSPPTTNTGELFF
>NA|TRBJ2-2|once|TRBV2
TGTGCCACCGGTGCCCAGGGCCCCAACACCGGGGAGCTGTTTTTT
CATGAQGPNTGELFF
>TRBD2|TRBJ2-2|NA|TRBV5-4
TGTGCCAGCAGCCGGGACTACGGGGGACGGGAGCTGTTTTTT
CASSRDYGGRELFF
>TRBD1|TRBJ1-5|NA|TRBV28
TGTGCCAGCAGTCGGGACAGGGACAATCAGCCCCAGCATTTT
CASSRDRDNQPQHF
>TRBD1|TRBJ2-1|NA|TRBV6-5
TGTGCCAGCAGGACACGAGACGGGGACAGAGAGCAGTTCTTC
CASRTRDGDREQFF
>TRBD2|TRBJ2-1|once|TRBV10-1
TGCGCCAGCCGGACTAGCGGGAGTTTCAATGAGCAGTTCTTC
CASRTSGSFNEQFF